The clone carrying this T cell receptor beta chain was found a few times. No antigen is known for it. The germline V and J ends were trimmed by 3 bases and 4 bases, with 10 bases remaining between them. The CDR3 sequence is 13 residues long. CDR1 is SQVTM and CDR2 is ANQGSEA in the germline V gene. TCRdb used MiXCR to reprocess the RT-PCR reads, holding one entry per CDR3 protein. The table records roughly 650,000 distinct CDR3 sequences, about 14% of them present only once. The data stem from a study of response to subunit inactivated influenza vaccine. Study conclusions and caveats: The study's authors posited that every seasonal influenza vaccination enlists few new T cells.

This chain joins TRBV29-1 and TRBJ2-1; perhaps TRBD2 as D (5 bases). This receptor was obtained from a man between 50 and 59 years old who received an inactivated influenza vaccine. The sample here was PBMCs from blood, taken 14 to 15 days before vaccination. As DNA, the CDR3 is TGCAGCGTTGAGCCTAGCAGGTACAATGAGCAGTTCTTC. Its protein is CSVEPSRYNEQFF.